This T cell receptor beta chain is drawn from a study of Ad26.COV2.S vaccination and SARS-CoV-2 variants (dated by TCRdb to the early 2020s). At the level of the whole study: Donors in the vaccine arm were drawn from COV1001, a multicentre, randomized, double-blind, placebo-controlled phase I-IIa trial testing Ad26.COV2.S in healthy adults. Dosing of Ad26.COV2.S was intramuscular, at either 5x10^10 or 1x10^11 viral particles, delivered as one shot or as two shots spaced 56 days apart. TCRbeta repertoire sequencing served as the tool for gauging how specific and how broad the SARS-CoV-2-reactive T cell receptors were following Ad26.COV2.S vaccination. Throughout the experiments and outcome assessment, investigators stayed blinded to trial group allocation. The TCR-sequenced set comprised around 30 samples: approximately 20 Ad26.COV2.S vaccine recipients, 5 placebo recipients and 8 SARS-CoV-2 convalescent individuals. Trial participants were randomized into five groups of five: low-dose or high-dose Ad26.COV2.S given once or twice, or placebo on both occasions.

Explained via the paper, the treatment or condition label denotes: around 19 received Ad26.COV2.S at low or high dose, single or two shots; roughly 5 received placebo; per-sample allocation not given. For vaccine and placebo recipients, the sequenced repertoires came from samples collected on day 63 after the first injection. In Cohort 1b, roughly 25 adults aged 18-55 years were enrolled at a single site in Boston, USA, between 29 July and 7 August 2020. As a vaccine, Ad26.COV2.S was a replication-incompetent adenovirus type 26 vector that expressed a prefusion-stabilized SARS-CoV-2 spike protein derived from the original Wuhan strain. Here is what the overall study found, with its caveats: Ad26.COV2.S recipients had higher spike-specific TCR breadth than placebo recipients (P = 0.0014). Comparing responses between vaccine doses or regimens was not something the study was powered to do. After vaccination, substantial breadth of spike-specific CD8+ and CD4+ T cell responses was reported. According to the authors, total T cell responses may have been underestimated by the TCR breadth and depth analyses. Non-spike TCR breadth was comparable between vaccine and placebo recipients, consistent with the vaccine containing only spike.

Its CDR3 holds 13 amino acids, cysteine through phenylalanine. Left in the record is the CDR3 DNA by itself, 39 bases read in frame from the first base. The germline V gene (reference sequence) gives CDR1 as LNHDA and CDR2 as SQIVND. The junction carries 9 bases between V and J, which are trimmed by 7 bases and 2 bases respectively. As concerns this clone: What this receptor recognizes is not known. No qualities accompany the bases; no much larger clone lies one base away.

TCRbeta CDR3 regions were sequenced with the immunoSEQ Assay. After extraction, genomic DNA underwent amplification by bias-controlled multiplex PCR, followed by high-throughput sequencing. From the authors' description of their analysis: To quantify the absolute abundance of every unique TCRbeta CDR3 region, sequences were collapsed and filtered. T cell fraction was estimated by normalizing TCRbeta template counts to usable DNA, with usable DNA measured through amplification of reference genes found in all nucleated cells. Repertoire TCRs were annotated as SARS-CoV-2-specific when V gene, CDR3 amino acid sequence and J gene were exactly matched to a known reactive TCR set. MIRA supplied the reference SARS-CoV-2 TCR set, which was filtered for enrichment in COVID-19-positive ImmuneCODE repertoires so that public or cross-reactive TCRs were removed. Drawing on the MIRA antigens, annotated TCRs were analysed further at the level of specific ORF or position within ORF. Breadth was defined as the number of annotated unique rearrangements divided by the total number of unique productive rearrangements, and depth was defined as the summed frequency of the annotated unique rearrangements. Two-sided Wilcoxon rank-sum tests were used to compare TCR breadth between groups. The clones in this table, taken by TCRdb from immuneACCESS, are in-frame only. Not every clone is retained; where verified, under half of the shortfall comes from an unresolved V gene, and the cause of the rest is unknown. That table furnishes V, J and clone size, whereas the DNA furnished D and trimming. Across this sample there are under 600,000 clones, with approximately 90% seen only once. The ten most abundant clones make up approximately 1.7% of the sample.

The source was peripheral blood, collected in a trial of Ad26.COV2.S vaccine versus placebo. The receptor chain draws on TRBV19 and TRBJ1-3, with no reliable assignment of the D segment. This clonotype was sampled from a person between 18 and 60 years old who received the Ad26.COV2.S COVID-19 vaccine or a placebo. Here is the DNA: TGTGCCAGTAAAGAGGTGGCTGGAAACACCATATATTTT. It encodes CASKEVAGNTIYF. With the rest looked up from the reference TRBV19 and TRBJ1-3 genes rather than sequenced, the full variable domain is DGGITQSPKYLFRKEGQNVTLSCEQNLNHDAMYWYRQDPGQGLRLIYYSQIVNDFQKGDIAEGYSVSREKKESFPLTVTSAQKNPTAFYLCASKEVAGNTIYFGEGSWLTVV.